This T cell receptor (beta chain) comes out of a study of blood T cell repertoires in COVID-19 (dated by TCRdb to the early 2020s). Turning to the overall study: The collaborator samples originated in the United States, Italy and Spain and spanned the acute and convalescent phases of COVID-19. The material from the prospective study consisted of cDNA or gDNA derived from T cells, B-cell-depleted T cells, or PBMCs. Deeply sampled blood TCRbeta repertoires from subjects exposed to, actively infected with, or recovered from COVID-19 were included in the dataset. A freely available public database, intended as a resource for researchers studying the immune response to SARS-CoV-2, is where the repertoires were released. Samples came from the ongoing ImmuneRACE study (first 160 participants) plus 1,254 subjects from 6 global collaborators. Nearly every sample came with metadata listing a de-identified subject ID, COVID-19 status, age in years and sex. Where available, HLA class I and class II types were obtained from metadata supplied by the sample provider rather than from assay-based typing. The research as a whole found: How much clinical and demographic metadata was included differed by source and by participant, and the metadata was provided uncurated.

The immunoSEQ Assay, a bias-controlled multiplex PCR, was used to amplify TCRbeta CDR3 regions from genomic DNA. The authors' pipeline ran thus. The number of nucleated cells in each sample was estimated from the amplification of reference gene primers within the assay. To quantify the absolute abundance of each unique TCRbeta CDR3 rearrangement, sequence reads were collapsed and filtered. Productive Simpson clonality was computed per sample as the square root of Simpson's diversity index over productive rearrangements. The source is immuneACCESS, and TCRdb retained only in-frame sequences with V and J called. Part of the clones is not carried over; for the studies checked, unresolved V genes explain less than half of this, and the remainder is unexplained. The DNA gave D and trimming, while V, J and clone size come from that table. This sample lists around 180,000 clones; approximately 80% were detected once. Less than 2% of the sample rests with the top ten.

Each collaborating institution followed its own protocols to collect whole blood in K2EDTA tubes. For TCRbeta analysis, collaborators shipped samples in one of three forms: frozen whole blood, isolated PBMCs, or DNA extracted from either of those sample types. Notes on this clone: Its antigen is currently not known. One base away there is no much larger clone; base qualities are not given.

Specimen: peripheral blood. The clonotype originates from a human donor in a cohort sampled during active COVID-19.

The nucleotide sequence is TGTGCCAGCAGTCCCCGGGGGGGGTACGAGCAGTACTTC. This sequence encodes CASSPRGGYEQYF. Recombination linked TRBV27 to TRBJ2-7, and TRBD2 aligns with 8 junction nucleotides. Per the germline V gene (reference sequence), MNHEY is the CDR1 and SMNVEV is the CDR2. Unmatched junction bases come to 4, with V trimmed by 5 bases and J by 4 bases. The CDR3 measures 13 amino acids from cysteine to phenylalanine. Only the CDR3 region is kept as DNA, spanning 39 bases read in frame from base 1.